This record concerns one TCR beta chain sequence. The antigen is undetermined. The sample is drawn from a study of vaccination effects on CD4 cells after COVID-19. Study-wide background: After vaccination, samples were taken early and late from three convalescent patients.

The data were produced by immunoSEQ multiplex PCR, yet TCRdb's version contains in-frame clones alone and is incomplete. The sample includes tens of thousands of clones, about 75% of them seen just once. The CDR3 consists of 14 residues. V gave up 0 bases and J gave up 5 bases, with 9 bases separating them. CDR1 SGHRS and CDR2 YFSETQ come from the germline V gene. Following an approximately eleven-day culture, CD4+ T cells were purified. According to PCR results, the person was infected with SARS-CoV-2 between March and December 2020. All study participants received two doses of BNT162b2 or mRNA-1273 vaccine.

Source: CD4+ T cells from PBMCs cultured without peptide, taken after COVID-19 vaccination. This chain uses TRBV5-1 with TRBJ2-1, with a possible D match to TRBD1 (5 bases). This sequence was found in a human donor who had a prior SARS-CoV-2 infection. The CDR3 DNA reads as TGCGCCAGCAGCTTGGCTCAGGGCAACAATGAGCAGTTCTTC. The encoded protein is CASSLAQGNNEQFF.